The rows below give T cell receptor beta chains drawn from one sample of a study of blood T cell repertoires in COVID-19. Some clones are missing from TCRdb's copy, which holds only in-frame ones; the method was immunoSEQ multiplex PCR. The sample has about 140,000 clones, 80% to 90% seen once. Sequenced sample: peripheral blood. The receptors originated from a man aged 55 to 69 with active or convalescent COVID-19. Each CDR3 is given with its conserved first and last residue. D genes are given only for firm matches. A clone size is listed for some rows: how often the clone was seen (once, few, many), or a class if it is expanded.

j_gene: TRBJ1-1
d_gene: .
len: 14
v_gene: TRBV7-2
abundance: .
CDR3aa: CASSFPTGHTEAFF
CDR3nt: TGTGCCAGCAGCTTTCCAACAGGGCACACTGAAGCTTTCTTT

j_gene: TRBJ2-7
d_gene: .
len: 16
v_gene: TRBV4-3
abundance: .
CDR3aa: CASSQDRTLQAYEQYF
CDR3nt: TGCGCCAGCAGCCAAGATAGGACTCTTCAAGCCTACGAGCAGTACTTC

j_gene: TRBJ1-1
d_gene: .
len: 12
v_gene: TRBV7-9
abundance: .
CDR3aa: CASSLTVLEAFF
CDR3nt: TGTGCCAGCAGCTTGACAGTCCTTGAAGCTTTCTTT

j_gene: TRBJ2-7
d_gene: .
len: 13
v_gene: TRBV5-1
abundance: .
CDR3aa: CASSFNSLDEQYF
CDR3nt: TGCGCCAGCAGCTTTAACTCCCTTGACGAGCAGTACTTC

j_gene: TRBJ1-2
d_gene: TRBD1
len: 17
v_gene: TRBV4-1
abundance: .
CDR3aa: CASSQPRGDRGAYGYTF
CDR3nt: TGCGCCAGCAGCCAGCCGAGGGGGGACAGGGGGGCTTATGGCTACACCTTC

j_gene: TRBJ1-6
d_gene: .
len: 13
v_gene: TRBV6-4
abundance: few
CDR3aa: CASSENGRGPLHF
CDR3nt: TGTGCCAGCAGTGAGAACGGCCGGGGACCCCTCCACTTT

j_gene: TRBJ2-2
d_gene: TRBD2
len: 15
v_gene: TRBV10-2
abundance: .
CDR3aa: CASSEASGNTGELFF
CDR3nt: TGCGCCAGCAGTGAGGCTAGCGGGAACACCGGGGAGCTGTTTTTT

j_gene: TRBJ1-1
d_gene: .
len: 15
v_gene: TRBV6-5
abundance: once
CDR3aa: CASSYSGNRKGRAFF
CDR3nt: TGTGCCAGCAGTTACTCGGGGAACAGGAAGGGTCGGGCTTTCTTT

j_gene: TRBJ2-1
d_gene: TRBD2
len: 15
v_gene: TRBV7-3
abundance: .
CDR3aa: CASSFGGGSYNEQFF
CDR3nt: TGTGCCAGCAGCTTCGGAGGCGGGAGCTACAATGAGCAGTTCTTC

j_gene: TRBJ1-5
d_gene: .
len: 13
v_gene: TRBV15
abundance: .
CDR3aa: CATSRAGNQPQHF
CDR3nt: TGTGCCACCAGCAGAGCCGGCAATCAGCCCCAGCATTTT

j_gene: TRBJ1-4
d_gene: TRBD1
len: 15
v_gene: TRBV9
abundance: .
CDR3aa: CASSVGGTGVEKLFF
CDR3nt: TGTGCCAGCAGCGTAGGGGGGACAGGGGTCGAAAAACTGTTTTTT

j_gene: TRBJ2-3
d_gene: TRBD1
len: 16
v_gene: TRBV5-4
abundance: .
CDR3aa: CASSSRQGRVTDTQYF
CDR3nt: TGTGCCAGCAGTTCGCGACAGGGAAGAGTAACAGATACGCAGTATTTT

j_gene: TRBJ2-1
d_gene: .
len: 15
v_gene: TRBV2
abundance: .
CDR3aa: CASSPSYSSYNEQFF
CDR3nt: TGTGCCAGCAGCCCTTCTTATTCGTCCTACAATGAGCAGTTCTTC

j_gene: TRBJ1-4
d_gene: .
len: 13
v_gene: TRBV28
abundance: .
CDR3aa: CASSPNTNEKLFF
CDR3nt: TGTGCCAGCAGTCCAAATACTAATGAAAAACTGTTTTTT

j_gene: TRBJ2-7
d_gene: .
len: 11
v_gene: TRBV28
abundance: .
CDR3aa: CASSQDYEQYF
CDR3nt: TGTGCCAGCAGTCAGGACTACGAGCAGTACTTC

j_gene: TRBJ1-2
d_gene: .
len: 15
v_gene: TRBV6-6
abundance: .
CDR3aa: CASSYSGRNNYGYTF
CDR3nt: TGTGCCAGCAGTTATAGCGGGAGGAATAACTATGGCTACACCTTC

j_gene: TRBJ1-5
d_gene: TRBD1
len: 15
v_gene: TRBV5-1
abundance: .
CDR3aa: CASSGTGGENQPQHF
CDR3nt: TGCGCCAGCAGCGGGACAGGGGGCGAAAATCAGCCCCAGCATTTT

j_gene: TRBJ1-2
d_gene: TRBD1
len: 15
v_gene: TRBV3-1/TRBV3-2
abundance: .
CDR3aa: CASSQGQGVVYGYTF
CDR3nt: TGTGCCAGCAGCCAAGGACAGGGGGTTGTCTATGGCTACACCTTC

j_gene: TRBJ1-5
d_gene: TRBD1
len: 16
v_gene: TRBV19
abundance: .
CDR3aa: CASKDRGFQSNQPQHF
CDR3nt: TGTGCCAGTAAGGACAGGGGATTCCAAAGCAATCAGCCCCAGCATTTT

j_gene: TRBJ2-2
d_gene: .
len: 14
v_gene: TRBV9
abundance: .
CDR3aa: CASSEAGITGELFF
CDR3nt: TGTGCCAGCAGCGAGGCGGGGATCACCGGGGAGCTGTTTTTT

j_gene: TRBJ1-2
d_gene: TRBD1
len: 15
v_gene: TRBV18
abundance: once
CDR3aa: CASSPKDRGHYGYTF
CDR3nt: TGTGCCAGCTCACCGAAGGACAGGGGGCACTATGGCTACACCTTC

j_gene: TRBJ1-5
d_gene: .
len: 14
v_gene: TRBV10-3
abundance: .
CDR3aa: CAISDRQNNQPQHF
CDR3nt: TGTGCCATCAGTGATAGACAGAACAATCAGCCCCAGCATTTT

j_gene: TRBJ1-2
d_gene: TRBD1
len: 13
v_gene: TRBV6-5
abundance: .
CDR3aa: CAIHRGPNYGYTF
CDR3nt: TGTGCCATTCACAGGGGACCTAACTATGGCTACACCTTC

j_gene: TRBJ2-7
d_gene: .
len: 15
v_gene: TRBV6-1
abundance: .
CDR3aa: CASSEALKSSYEQYF
CDR3nt: TGTGCCAGCAGTGAAGCGCTAAAGAGCTCCTACGAGCAGTACTTC

j_gene: TRBJ1-6
d_gene: TRBD1
len: 14
v_gene: TRBV28
abundance: .
CDR3aa: CASRDRGRNSPLHF
CDR3nt: TGTGCCAGCAGGGACAGGGGGAGGAATTCACCCCTCCACTTT

j_gene: TRBJ2-7
d_gene: .
len: 15
v_gene: TRBV6-5
abundance: once
CDR3aa: CASSYGPGLAYEQYF
CDR3nt: TGTGCCAGCAGTTACGGACCAGGACTGGCCTACGAGCAGTACTTC

j_gene: TRBJ2-7
d_gene: .
len: 14
v_gene: TRBV6-6
abundance: .
CDR3aa: CASSYVGQSGEQYF
CDR3nt: TGTGCCAGCAGTTACGTCGGTCAATCGGGGGAGCAGTACTTC

j_gene: TRBJ2-5
d_gene: TRBD1
len: 15
v_gene: TRBV19
abundance: once
CDR3aa: CASSIGGTDQETQYF
CDR3nt: TGTGCCAGTAGTATAGGGGGGACAGATCAAGAGACCCAGTACTTC

j_gene: TRBJ1-3
d_gene: TRBD1
len: 15
v_gene: TRBV28
abundance: .
CDR3aa: CASSRRGSSGNTIYF
CDR3nt: TGTGCCAGCAGCCGCAGGGGGAGCTCTGGAAACACCATATATTTT

j_gene: TRBJ2-5
d_gene: .
len: 14
v_gene: TRBV28
abundance: .
CDR3aa: CASMSSATIETQYF
CDR3nt: TGTGCCAGCATGAGTTCTGCCACGATCGAGACCCAGTACTTC

j_gene: TRBJ2-1
d_gene: TRBD2
len: 15
v_gene: TRBV10-3
abundance: .
CDR3aa: CAITSEEAGVYEQFF
CDR3nt: TGTGCCATCACCTCGGAGGAAGCGGGAGTTTATGAGCAGTTCTTC

j_gene: TRBJ2-7
d_gene: .
len: 13
v_gene: TRBV5-4
abundance: once
CDR3aa: CASSLEAGLEQYF
CDR3nt: TGTGCCAGCAGCTTGGAAGCGGGTCTCGAGCAGTACTTC

j_gene: TRBJ2-1
d_gene: .
len: 14
v_gene: TRBV7-9
abundance: .
CDR3aa: CASSSDRRGNEQFF
CDR3nt: TGTGCCAGCAGCTCTGATAGGAGGGGCAATGAGCAGTTCTTC

j_gene: TRBJ2-1
d_gene: TRBD2
len: 13
v_gene: TRBV24-1
abundance: .
CDR3aa: CAIGGLAGNEQFF
CDR3nt: TGTGCCATCGGAGGACTAGCAGGCAATGAGCAGTTCTTC

j_gene: TRBJ1-4
d_gene: .
len: 13
v_gene: TRBV2
abundance: many
CDR3aa: CASSEQAGQGLVF
CDR3nt: TGTGCCAGCAGTGAACAAGCGGGGCAGGGCTTGGTTTTT

j_gene: TRBJ1-5
d_gene: .
len: 14
v_gene: TRBV27
abundance: .
CDR3aa: CASSPRQGNQPQHF
CDR3nt: TGTGCCAGCAGTCCCCGACAGGGCAATCAGCCCCAGCATTTT

j_gene: TRBJ1-4
d_gene: .
len: 15
v_gene: TRBV27
abundance: .
CDR3aa: CASSPLGLVNEKLFF
CDR3nt: TGTGCCAGCAGTCCCCTGGGCTTGGTTAATGAAAAACTGTTTTTT

j_gene: TRBJ2-7
d_gene: .
len: 14
v_gene: TRBV5-1
abundance: .
CDR3aa: CASSLGGGNHEQYF
CDR3nt: TGCGCCAGCAGCTTGGGTGGAGGGAACCACGAGCAGTACTTC

j_gene: TRBJ2-1
d_gene: TRBD2
len: 17
v_gene: TRBV7-2
abundance: .
CDR3aa: CASSSRASGSSYNEQFF
CDR3nt: TGTGCCAGCAGCTCACGAGCTAGCGGTAGCTCCTACAATGAGCAGTTCTTC

j_gene: TRBJ1-4
d_gene: .
len: 14
v_gene: TRBV5-1
abundance: .
CDR3aa: CASSLGRTNEKLFF
CDR3nt: TGCGCCAGCAGCTTGGGTCGAACTAATGAAAAACTGTTTTTT

j_gene: TRBJ2-1
d_gene: TRBD2
len: 16
v_gene: TRBV7-9
abundance: .
CDR3aa: CASSRVGSGGGDEQFF
CDR3nt: TGTGCCAGCAGCCGAGTAGGATCGGGAGGGGGAGATGAGCAGTTCTTC

j_gene: TRBJ2-2
d_gene: TRBD2
len: 16
v_gene: TRBV5-1
abundance: .
CDR3aa: CASSLAASGVAGELFF
CDR3nt: TGCGCCAGCAGCTTGGCGGCTAGCGGGGTGGCCGGGGAGCTGTTTTTT

j_gene: TRBJ1-2
d_gene: .
len: 11
v_gene: TRBV5-6
abundance: .
CDR3aa: CASSLNIGYTF
CDR3nt: TGTGCCAGCAGCCTTAATATTGGCTACACCTTC

j_gene: TRBJ1-4
d_gene: .
len: 14
v_gene: TRBV7-2
abundance: .
CDR3aa: CASSLTGSREKLFF
CDR3nt: TGTGCCAGCAGCTTAACGGGTAGTCGCGAAAAACTGTTTTTT

j_gene: TRBJ2-2
d_gene: TRBD1
len: 16
v_gene: TRBV7-2
abundance: .
CDR3aa: CASSERTGGPSGELFF
CDR3nt: TGTGCCAGCAGCGAAAGGACAGGGGGCCCATCCGGGGAGCTGTTTTTT

j_gene: TRBJ2-7
d_gene: TRBD2
len: 14
v_gene: TRBV5-1
abundance: .
CDR3aa: CASSLVGGAYEQYF
CDR3nt: TGCGCCAGCAGCTTGGTCGGGGGGGCCTACGAGCAGTACTTC

j_gene: TRBJ2-2
d_gene: TRBD2
len: 16
v_gene: TRBV5-1
abundance: .
CDR3aa: CASHTLAGGRTGELFF
CDR3nt: TGCGCCAGCCATACACTAGCGGGAGGGCGAACCGGGGAGCTGTTTTTT

j_gene: TRBJ1-6
d_gene: .
len: 15
v_gene: TRBV2
abundance: .
CDR3aa: CASTKQSSYNSPLHF
CDR3nt: TGTGCCAGCACAAAACAGAGCTCCTATAATTCACCCCTCCACTTT